The entry below describes one TCR beta chain. Its cognate antigen is unknown. Every sample gave at least 5 micrograms of total RNA when it was extracted. CDR1 is SGHTA, CDR2 FQGNSA, per germline. There are 17 residues in the CDR3. After removal of 5 bases from V and 7 bases from J, the junction contained 17 bases not matched to a gene. This specimen belongs to a study of blood T cells in healthy people across ages. Findings and caveats of the study: Per million T cells, the diversity of TCR beta decreased roughly linearly as age advanced. Strong correlation was found linking TCR beta diversity to naive T cell percentage.

A second 7 to 11 cycle PCR used barcoded and J-beta primers. All cDNA molecules were each tagged by a template-switch adaptor with 12 random nucleotides. TCRdb re-analysed the 5' RACE reads in MiXCR, keeping a single row per CDR3 protein. Of 850,000 to 1,000,000 distinct CDR3 sequences in the sample, around 54% were seen once. This clonotype originated in a woman in her sixties in good health. V and J are TRBV7-2 and TRBJ1-2, with 9 bases identical to TRBD1. The sample taken for sequencing was blood. In DNA form, the CDR3 reads TGTGCCAGCAGCCCAGGGGGAACAGGGGGCTTTGGTGGTGGCTACACCTTC. Translating gives CASSPGGTGGFGGGYTF.